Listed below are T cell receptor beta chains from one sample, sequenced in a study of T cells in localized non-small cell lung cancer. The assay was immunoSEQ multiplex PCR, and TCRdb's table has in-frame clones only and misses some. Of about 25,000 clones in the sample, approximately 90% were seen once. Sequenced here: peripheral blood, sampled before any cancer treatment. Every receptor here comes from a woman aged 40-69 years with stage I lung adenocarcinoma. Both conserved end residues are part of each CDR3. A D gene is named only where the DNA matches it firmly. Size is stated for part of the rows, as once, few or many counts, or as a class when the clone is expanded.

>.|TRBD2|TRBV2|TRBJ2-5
TGTGCCAGCAGATTACGACTAGCGGGAGAAGAGACCCAGTACTTC
CASRLRLAGEETQYF
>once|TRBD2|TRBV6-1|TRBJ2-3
TGTGCCAGCAGTACTCTAGCGGGAAAGGCAGATACGCAGTATTTT
CASSTLAGKADTQYF
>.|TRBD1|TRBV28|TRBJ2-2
TGTGCCAGCAGTTTTGGAGTGTCAGGGGGCCGCCTGTGGGAGCTGTTTTTT
CASSFGVSGGRLWELFF
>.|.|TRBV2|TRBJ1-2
TGTGCCAGCTTTGACAGGCCGAACTATGGCTACACCTTC
CASFDRPNYGYTF
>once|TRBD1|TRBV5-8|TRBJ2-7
TGTGCCAGCTACAAACAGGGGGGCTCCTACGAGCAGTACTTC
CASYKQGGSYEQYF
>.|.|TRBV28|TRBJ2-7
TGTGCCAGCAGTCCGTGGGCAGGAACCTACGAGCAGTACTTC
CASSPWAGTYEQYF
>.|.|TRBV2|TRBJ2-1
TGTGCCAGCCTCCGCCTTGAGCAGTTCTTC
CASLRLEQFF
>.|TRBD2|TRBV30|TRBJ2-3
TGTGCCTGGAGTATTTTAGCGGGAGAAGGCGATACGCAGTATTTT
CAWSILAGEGDTQYF
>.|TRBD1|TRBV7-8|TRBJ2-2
TGTGCCAGCAGCTCCAGCCCTTATCGACAGGGGAACACCGGGGAGCTGTTTTTT
CASSSSPYRQGNTGELFF
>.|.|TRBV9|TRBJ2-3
TGTGCCAGCAGCGTAGGGACTAGCACAGATACGCAGTATTTT
CASSVGTSTDTQYF
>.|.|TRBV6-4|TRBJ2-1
TGTGCCAGCAGTGTCCTAGCGAGGGGATACAATGAGCAGTTCTTC
CASSVLARGYNEQFF
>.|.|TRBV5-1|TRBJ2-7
TGCGCCAGCAGCGGGAGGGTCCGACAGGGAAGGCCCTACGAGCAGTACTTC
CASSGRVRQGRPYEQYF
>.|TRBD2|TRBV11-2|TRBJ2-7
TGTGCCAGCAGCTCAATTCCAGCGGGAGGGCCTCGGGAGCAGTACTTC
CASSSIPAGGPREQYF
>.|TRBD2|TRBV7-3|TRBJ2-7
TGTGCCAGCAGCCCCCGGGAGGGGAGTTACGAGCAGTACTTC
CASSPREGSYEQYF
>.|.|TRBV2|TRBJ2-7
TGTGCCAGCAGTGAAGCATGGTCCCGACAGAAGCCCTACGAGCAGTACTTC
CASSEAWSRQKPYEQYF
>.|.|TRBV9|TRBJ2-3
TGTGCCAGCAGCCCAAGATCCTGGAGCGGTACGCAGTATTTT
CASSPRSWSGTQYF
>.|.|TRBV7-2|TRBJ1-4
TGTGCCAGCAGCTTAGATGGGCTGATTGCAACTAATGAAAAACTGTTTTTT
CASSLDGLIATNEKLFF
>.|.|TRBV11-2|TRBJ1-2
TGTGCCAGCAGGCCGGCGGGGGGTACTTATGGCTACACCTTC
CASRPAGGTYGYTF
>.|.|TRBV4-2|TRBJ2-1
TGTGCCAGCAGCCTAGACCGTGGATCCTACAATGAGCAGTTCTTC
CASSLDRGSYNEQFF
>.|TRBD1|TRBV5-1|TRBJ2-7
TGCGCCAGCAGCCTATTGACAGGGTCGGACGAGCAGTACTTC
CASSLLTGSDEQYF
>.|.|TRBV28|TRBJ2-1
TGTGCCAGCAGCCCCGGAGGGGCCCAACAGTTCTTC
CASSPGGAQQFF
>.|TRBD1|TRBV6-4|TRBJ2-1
TGTGCCAGCAGCCGCGAGCAGGGGGCCTACAATGAGCAGTTCTTC
CASSREQGAYNEQFF
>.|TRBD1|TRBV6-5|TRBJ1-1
TGTGCCAGCAGCCCCGGGACAGGGAGGAGCACTGAAGCTTTCTTT
CASSPGTGRSTEAFF
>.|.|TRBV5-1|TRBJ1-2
TGCGCCAGCAGAGGAGGGACCGCCTATGGCTACACCTTC
CASRGGTAYGYTF
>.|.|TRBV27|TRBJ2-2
TGTGCCAGCAGTTTTTACACTCCCGGGGAGCTGTTTTTT
CASSFYTPGELFF
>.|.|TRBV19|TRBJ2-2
TGTGCCAGTAGTTCCCCCAAAAAACACCCCGGGGAGCTGTTTTTT
CASSSPKKHPGELFF
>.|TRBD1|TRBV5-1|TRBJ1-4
TGCGCCAGCAGCGTACGGACAGGGGTGGGGAATGAAAAACTGTTTTTT
CASSVRTGVGNEKLFF
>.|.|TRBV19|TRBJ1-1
TGTGCCAGTAGTCTCCAGGGACCGGGGACTGAAGCTTTCTTT
CASSLQGPGTEAFF
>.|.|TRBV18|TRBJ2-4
TGTGCCAGCTCACCATGGAACCCGGGGACAGCCAAAAACATTCAGTACTTC
CASSPWNPGTAKNIQYF
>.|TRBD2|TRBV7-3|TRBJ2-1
TGTGCCAGCAGCTTCCGAGCTAGCGGGCGGAACAATGAGCAGTTCTTC
CASSFRASGRNNEQFF
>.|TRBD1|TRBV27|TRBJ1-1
TGTGCCAGCAGTTGGGGGGACAGCACTGAAGCTTTCTTT
CASSWGDSTEAFF
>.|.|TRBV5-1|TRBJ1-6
TGCGCCAGCTCAGAGAATTCACCCCTCCACTTT
CASSENSPLHF
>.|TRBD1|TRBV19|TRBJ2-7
TGTGCCACCAAAGACAGGGGGGGTCGATCCTACGAGCAGTACTTC
CATKDRGGRSYEQYF
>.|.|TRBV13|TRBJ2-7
TGTGCCAGCAGCCTAGGGACGGACACCTACGAGCAGTACTTC
CASSLGTDTYEQYF
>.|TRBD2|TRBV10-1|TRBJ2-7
TGCGCCAGCAGTCCCTATATTGGACTAGCGGGAGAGCAGTACTTC
CASSPYIGLAGEQYF
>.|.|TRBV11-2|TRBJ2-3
TGTGCCAGCAATCGGCGCACAGATACGCAGTATTTT
CASNRRTDTQYF
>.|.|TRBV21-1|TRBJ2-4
TGTGCCAGTCAAAAGGGGGGAGTCAAAAACATTCAGTACTTC
CASQKGGVKNIQYF
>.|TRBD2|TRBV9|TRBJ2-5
TGTGCCAGCAGCGAGATAGCGGGAGGGCGGGAGACCCAGTACTTC
CASSEIAGGRETQYF
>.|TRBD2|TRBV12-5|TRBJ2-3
TGTGCTAGTGGTTTGGGGAAAAGCGGGAGTACGCAGTATTTT
CASGLGKSGSTQYF
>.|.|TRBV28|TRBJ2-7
TGTGCCAGCAGCCTGGACCTGAGGGCTGCCTACGAGCAGTACTTC
CASSLDLRAAYEQYF
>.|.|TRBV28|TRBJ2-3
TGTGCCAGCAGGGAAGGGACTTCTGGTACGCAGTATTTT
CASREGTSGTQYF
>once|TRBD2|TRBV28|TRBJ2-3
TGTGCCAGCAGAACTAGCGGAAGCACAGATACGCAGTATTTT
CASRTSGSTDTQYF
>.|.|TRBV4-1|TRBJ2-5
TGCGCCAGCAGCCAAGTTTCGAATAGTTGGAAAGAGACCCAGTACTTC
CASSQVSNSWKETQYF
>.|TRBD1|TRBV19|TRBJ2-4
TGTGCCAGTACTCAGGGGGCTCTAGCCAAAAACATTCAGTACTTC
CASTQGALAKNIQYF
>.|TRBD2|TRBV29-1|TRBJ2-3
TGCAGCGGACTCGGGGGGTTCGGCACAGATACGCAGTATTTT
CSGLGGFGTDTQYF
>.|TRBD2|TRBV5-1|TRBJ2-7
TGCGCCAGCAGCTTCATAGCGGGAGGGCAAAGCGAGCAGTACTTC
CASSFIAGGQSEQYF
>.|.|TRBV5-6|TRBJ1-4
TGTGCCAGCAGCCCGGGGACACCATACACTGAAAAACTGTTTTTT
CASSPGTPYTEKLFF
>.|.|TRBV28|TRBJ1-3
TGTGCCAGCAGTCTCCACAGGGCCTCTGGAAACACCATATATTTT
CASSLHRASGNTIYF
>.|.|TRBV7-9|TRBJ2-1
TGTGCCAGCAGCTTCATAGGGCGGGATGAGCAGTTCTTC
CASSFIGRDEQFF
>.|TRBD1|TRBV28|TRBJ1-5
TGTGCCAGCCGAGAGGGGGCGGGACAGCCCCAGCATTTT
CASREGAGQPQHF
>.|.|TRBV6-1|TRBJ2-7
TGTGCCAGCACCCCAGGGACGGGTATTTACGAGCAGTACTTC
CASTPGTGIYEQYF
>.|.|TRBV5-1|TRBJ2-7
TGCGCCAGCAGCTTGACTGAGTACTCCTACGAGCAGTACTTC
CASSLTEYSYEQYF
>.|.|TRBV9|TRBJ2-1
TGTGCCAGCAGCGCTGGGGGCGGACTGATTGCCTACAATGAGCAGTTCTTC
CASSAGGGLIAYNEQFF
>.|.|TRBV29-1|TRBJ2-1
TGCAGCGTTGAGATGGGTAATTGGCAAGGGGAGCAGTTCTTC
CSVEMGNWQGEQFF
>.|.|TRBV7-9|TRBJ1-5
TGTGCCAGCAGCTACGGAGAGCAGCCCCAGCATTTT
CASSYGEQPQHF
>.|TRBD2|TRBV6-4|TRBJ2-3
TGTGCCAGCAGTGTTCAGCGGGAGGCAGATACGCAGTATTTT
CASSVQREADTQYF
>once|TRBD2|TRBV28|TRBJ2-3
TGTGCCAGTTCGGGAGGCGACACAGATACGCAGTATTTT
CASSGGDTDTQYF
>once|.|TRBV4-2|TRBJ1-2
TGTGCCAGCAGCCGTGATGCCCGGGCAGGATCCTATGGCTACACCTTC
CASSRDARAGSYGYTF